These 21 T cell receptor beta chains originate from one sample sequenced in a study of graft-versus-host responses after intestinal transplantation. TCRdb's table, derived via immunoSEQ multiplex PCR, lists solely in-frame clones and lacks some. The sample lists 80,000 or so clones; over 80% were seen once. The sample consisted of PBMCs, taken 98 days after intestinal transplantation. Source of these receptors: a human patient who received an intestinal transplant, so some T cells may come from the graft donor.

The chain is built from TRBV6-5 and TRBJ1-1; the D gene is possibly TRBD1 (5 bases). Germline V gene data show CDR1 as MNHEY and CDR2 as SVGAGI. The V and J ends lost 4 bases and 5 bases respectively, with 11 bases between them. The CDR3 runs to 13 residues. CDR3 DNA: TGTGCCAGCAGTTGGGGACCGGGGACTGAAGCTTTCTTT. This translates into CASSWGPGTEAFF.

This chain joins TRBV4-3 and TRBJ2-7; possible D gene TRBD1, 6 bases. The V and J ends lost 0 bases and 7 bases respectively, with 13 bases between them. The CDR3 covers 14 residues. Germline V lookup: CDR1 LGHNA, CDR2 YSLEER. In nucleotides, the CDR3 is TGCGCCAGCAGCCAAGATCACCAGAGGGGGGAGCAGTACTTC. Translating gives CASSQDHQRGEQYF.

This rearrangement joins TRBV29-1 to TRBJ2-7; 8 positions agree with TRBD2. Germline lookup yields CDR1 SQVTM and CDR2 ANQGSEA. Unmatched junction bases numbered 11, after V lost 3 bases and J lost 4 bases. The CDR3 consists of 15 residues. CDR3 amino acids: CSVETGRAWSYEQYF. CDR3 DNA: TGCAGCGTTGAGACCGGGAGGGCCTGGTCTTACGAGCAGTACTTC.

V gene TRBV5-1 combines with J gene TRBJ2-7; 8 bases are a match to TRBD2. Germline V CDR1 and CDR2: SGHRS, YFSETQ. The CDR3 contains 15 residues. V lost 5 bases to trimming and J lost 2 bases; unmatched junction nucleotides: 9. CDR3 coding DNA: TGCGCCAGCAGTCCCCTACGGGAGGGCCCCTACGAGCAGTACTTC. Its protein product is CASSPLREGPYEQYF. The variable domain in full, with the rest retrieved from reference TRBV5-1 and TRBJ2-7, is KAGVTQTPRYLIKTRGQQVTLSCSPISGHRSVSWYQQTPGQGLQFLFEYFSETQRNKGNFPGRFSGRQFSNSRSEMNVSTLELGDSALYLCASSPLREGPYEQYFGPGTRLTVT.

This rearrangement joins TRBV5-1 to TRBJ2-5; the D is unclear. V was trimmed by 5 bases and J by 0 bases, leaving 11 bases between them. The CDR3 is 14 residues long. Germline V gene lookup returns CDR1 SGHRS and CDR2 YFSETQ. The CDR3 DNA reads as TGCGCCAGCAGTCTGGAACAGTACCAAGAGACCCAGTACTTC. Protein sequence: CASSLEQYQETQYF.

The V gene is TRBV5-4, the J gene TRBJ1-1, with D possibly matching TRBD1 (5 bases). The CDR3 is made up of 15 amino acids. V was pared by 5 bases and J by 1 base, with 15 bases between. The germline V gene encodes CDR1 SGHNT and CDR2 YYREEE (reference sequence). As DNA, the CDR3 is TGTGCCAGCAGAACATCCGGGACCACGAACACTGAAGCTTTCTTT. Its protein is CASRTSGTTNTEAFF.

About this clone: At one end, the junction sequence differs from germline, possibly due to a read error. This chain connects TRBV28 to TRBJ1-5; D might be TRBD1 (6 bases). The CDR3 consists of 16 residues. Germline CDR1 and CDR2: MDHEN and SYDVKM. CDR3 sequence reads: CASCLRGFGVNQPQHF. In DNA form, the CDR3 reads TGTGCCAGCTGTTTAAGGGGGTTTGGGGTTAATCAGCCCCAGCATTTT.

The CDR3 spells CASSSMLGGQETQYF. Here the CDR3 DNA reads TGCGCCAGCAGCTCCATGTTGGGGGGCCAAGAGACCCAGTACTTC. The rearrangement links TRBV5-1 to TRBJ2-5, with TRBD2 as a possible D gene (6 bases). This CDR3 comprises 15 residues. Trimming left V 3 bases short and J 1 base short, with 13 bases between. From germline, CDR1 is SGHRS and CDR2 YFSETQ.

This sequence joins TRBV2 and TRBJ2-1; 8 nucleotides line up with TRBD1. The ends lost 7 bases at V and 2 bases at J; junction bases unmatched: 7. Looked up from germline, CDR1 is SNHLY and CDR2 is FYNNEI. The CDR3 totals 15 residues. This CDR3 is CASKADRDTYNEQFF. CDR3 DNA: TGTGCCAGCAAAGCGGACAGGGACACCTACAATGAGCAGTTCTTC.

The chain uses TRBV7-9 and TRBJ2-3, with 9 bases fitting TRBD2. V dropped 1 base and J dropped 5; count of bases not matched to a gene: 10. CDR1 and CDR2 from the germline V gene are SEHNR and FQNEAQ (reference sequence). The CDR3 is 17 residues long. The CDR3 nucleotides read TGTGCCAGCAGCTTAGTCCCTCGCGGGAGGGCAGGAGATACGCAGTATTTT. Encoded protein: CASSLVPRGRAGDTQYF. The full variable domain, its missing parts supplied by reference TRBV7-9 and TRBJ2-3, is DTGVSQNPRHKITKRGQNVTFRCDPISEHNRLYWYRQTLGQGPEFLTYFQNEAQLEKSRLLSDRFSAERPKGSFSTLEIQRTEQGDSAMYLCASSLVPRGRAGDTQYFGPGTRLTVL.

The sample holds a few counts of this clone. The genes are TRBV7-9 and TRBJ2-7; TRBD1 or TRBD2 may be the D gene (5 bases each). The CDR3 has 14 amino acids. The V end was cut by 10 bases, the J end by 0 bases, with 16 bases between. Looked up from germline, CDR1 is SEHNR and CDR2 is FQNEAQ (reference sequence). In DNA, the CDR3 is TGTGCCATCCCACTCCGGGACCCCTCCTACGAGCAGTACTTC. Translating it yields CAIPLRDPSYEQYF.

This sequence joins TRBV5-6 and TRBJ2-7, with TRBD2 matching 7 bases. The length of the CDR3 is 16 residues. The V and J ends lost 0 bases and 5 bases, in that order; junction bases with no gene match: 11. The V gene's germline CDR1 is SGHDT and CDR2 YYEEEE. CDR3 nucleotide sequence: TGTGCCAGCAGCTTGGGCCTAGCGGAGAGAGGGAACGAGCAGTACTTC. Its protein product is CASSLGLAERGNEQYF.

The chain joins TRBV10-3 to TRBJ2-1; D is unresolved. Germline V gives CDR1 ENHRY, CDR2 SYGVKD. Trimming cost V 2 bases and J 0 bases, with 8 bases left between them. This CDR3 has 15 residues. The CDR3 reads CAISEEVSSYNEQFF. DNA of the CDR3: TGTGCCATCAGTGAGGAGGTAAGCTCCTACAATGAGCAGTTCTTC.

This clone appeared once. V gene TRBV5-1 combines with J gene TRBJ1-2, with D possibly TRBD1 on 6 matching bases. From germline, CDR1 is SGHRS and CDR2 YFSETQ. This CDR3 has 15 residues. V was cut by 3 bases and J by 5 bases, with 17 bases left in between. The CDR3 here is CASSSTGPDLYGYTF. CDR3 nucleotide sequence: TGCGCCAGCAGCTCTACAGGGCCGGACTTATATGGCTACACCTTC.

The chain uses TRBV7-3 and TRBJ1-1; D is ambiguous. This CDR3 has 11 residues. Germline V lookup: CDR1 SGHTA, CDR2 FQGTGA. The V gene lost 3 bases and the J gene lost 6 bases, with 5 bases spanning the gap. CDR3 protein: CASSFRPEAFF. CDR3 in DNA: TGTGCCAGCAGCTTTCGTCCTGAAGCTTTCTTT.

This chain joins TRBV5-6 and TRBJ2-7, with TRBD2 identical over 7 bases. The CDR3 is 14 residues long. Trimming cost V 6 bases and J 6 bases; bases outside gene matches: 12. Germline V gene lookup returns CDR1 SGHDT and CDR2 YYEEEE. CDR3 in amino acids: CASTPGGDVLEQYF. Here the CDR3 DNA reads TGTGCCAGCACACCTGGGGGGGACGTTCTCGAGCAGTACTTC.

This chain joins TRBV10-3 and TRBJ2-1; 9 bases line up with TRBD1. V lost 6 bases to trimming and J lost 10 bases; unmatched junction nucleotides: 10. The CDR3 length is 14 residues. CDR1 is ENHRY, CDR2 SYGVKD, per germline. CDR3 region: CAISRDREGVEQFF. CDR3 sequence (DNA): TGTGCCATCAGCCGGGACAGGGAAGGAGTGGAGCAGTTCTTC.

The CDR3 reads CASSQEGGAGTLHTGELFF. In DNA form, the CDR3 reads TGTGCCAGCAGTCAAGAAGGGGGCGCGGGGACTCTTCACACCGGGGAGCTGTTTTTT. The rearrangement links TRBV6-1 to TRBJ2-2; D perhaps matches TRBD1 (7 bases). The CDR3 runs to 19 residues. Trimming stripped 5 bases from V and 3 bases from J, with 25 bases between. Germline V lookup: CDR1 MNHNS, CDR2 SASEGT.

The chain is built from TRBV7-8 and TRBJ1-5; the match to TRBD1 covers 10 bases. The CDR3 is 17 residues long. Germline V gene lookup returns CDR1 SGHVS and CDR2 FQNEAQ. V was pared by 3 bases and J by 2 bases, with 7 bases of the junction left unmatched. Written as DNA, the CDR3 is TGTGCCAGCAGCTTGGACAGGGGGGAGGTTGGCAATCAGCCCCAGCATTTT. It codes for CASSLDRGEVGNQPQHF.

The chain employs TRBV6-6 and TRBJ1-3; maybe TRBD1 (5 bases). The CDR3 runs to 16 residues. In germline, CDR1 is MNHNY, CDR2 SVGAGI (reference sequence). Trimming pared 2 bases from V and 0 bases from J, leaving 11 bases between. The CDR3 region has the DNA TGTGCCAGCAGTTACAGCGGGGGGGGCTCTGGAAACACCATATATTTT. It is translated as CASSYSGGGSGNTIYF.

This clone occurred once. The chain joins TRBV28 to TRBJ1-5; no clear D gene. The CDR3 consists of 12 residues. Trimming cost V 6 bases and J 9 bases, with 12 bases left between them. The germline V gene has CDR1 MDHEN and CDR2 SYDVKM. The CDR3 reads CASSLLFRPQHF. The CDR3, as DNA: TGTGCCAGCAGCCTTTTGTTCCGGCCCCAGCATTTT.